The clone carrying this T cell receptor beta chain was recorded only once. The sample comes from a study of shared clonotypes between healthy human individuals. TCRdb keeps only in-frame clones here, not all; method: immunoSEQ multiplex PCR. The data contain approximately 240,000 clones, 50% to 75% of them singletons. The CDR3 is 15 amino acids. The ends lost 8 bases at V and 2 bases at J; junction bases unmatched: 6. Germline values: CDR1 KGHSH, CDR2 LQKENI. Specimen: memory CD4+ T cells sorted from blood. The sample's subset: CD45RA-negative fraction. This chain joins TRBV18 and TRBJ2-2, with 9 nucleotides matching TRBD1. This TCR was recovered from a man aged 30 to 45 in good health. CDR3 residues: CASPGDRDNTGELFF. CDR3 nucleotides: TGTGCCAGCCCCGGGGACAGGGACAACACCGGGGAGCTGTTTTTT.